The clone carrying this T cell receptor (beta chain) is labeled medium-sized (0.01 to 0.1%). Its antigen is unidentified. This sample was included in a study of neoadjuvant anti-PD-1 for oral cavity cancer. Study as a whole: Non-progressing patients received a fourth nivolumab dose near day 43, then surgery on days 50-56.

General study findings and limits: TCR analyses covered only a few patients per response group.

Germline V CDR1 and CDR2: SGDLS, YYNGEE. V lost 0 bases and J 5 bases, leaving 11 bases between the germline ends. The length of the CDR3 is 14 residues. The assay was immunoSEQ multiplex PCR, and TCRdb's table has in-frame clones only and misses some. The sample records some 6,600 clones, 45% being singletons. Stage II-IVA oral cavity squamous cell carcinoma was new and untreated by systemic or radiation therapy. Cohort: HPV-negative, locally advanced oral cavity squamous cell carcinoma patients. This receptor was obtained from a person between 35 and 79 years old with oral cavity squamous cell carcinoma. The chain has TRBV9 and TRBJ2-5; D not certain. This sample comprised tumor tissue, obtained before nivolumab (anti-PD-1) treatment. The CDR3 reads CASSVEVGRETQYF. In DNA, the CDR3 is TGTGCCAGCAGCGTAGAGGTAGGGCGGGAGACCCAGTACTTC.